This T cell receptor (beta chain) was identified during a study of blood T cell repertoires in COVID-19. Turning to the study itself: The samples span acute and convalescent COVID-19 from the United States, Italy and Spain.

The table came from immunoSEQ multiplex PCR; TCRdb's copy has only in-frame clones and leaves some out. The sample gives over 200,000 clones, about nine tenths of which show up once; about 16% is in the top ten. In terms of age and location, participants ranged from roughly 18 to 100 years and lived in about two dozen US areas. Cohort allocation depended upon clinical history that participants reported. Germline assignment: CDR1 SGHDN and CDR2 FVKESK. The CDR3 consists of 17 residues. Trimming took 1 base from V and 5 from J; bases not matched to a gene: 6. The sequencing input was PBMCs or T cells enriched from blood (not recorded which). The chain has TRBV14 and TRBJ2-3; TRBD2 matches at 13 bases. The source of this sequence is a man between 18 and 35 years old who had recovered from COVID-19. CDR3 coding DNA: TGTGCCAGCAGCCAAGTCTCGACTAGCGGGAGGAAAGATACGCAGTATTTT. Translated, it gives CASSQVSTSGRKDTQYF. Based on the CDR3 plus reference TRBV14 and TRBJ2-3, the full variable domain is EAGVTQFPSHSVIEKGQTVTLRCDPISGHDNLYWYRRVMGKEIKFLLHFVKESKQDESGMPNNRFLAERTGGTYSTLKVQPAELEDSGVYFCASSQVSTSGRKDTQYFGPGTRLTVL.